The 10 T cell receptor beta chains below come from one sample, sequenced in a study of blood T cells in healthy people across ages. A second PCR of 7 to 11 cycles used a sample-barcoded 5' primer and a J-beta primer mix. From the 5' RACE reads, TCRdb called clonotypes with MiXCR, one entry per CDR3 protein. The data contain fewer than 1,000,000 distinct CDR3 sequences, around 43% of them singletons. Sequenced input: blood. These receptors were collected from a man aged 55 to 70 in good health.

Only a few counts were recorded for this clonotype. This sequence joins TRBV5-1 and TRBJ2-5; D might be TRBD1 or TRBD2, each matching 5 bases. The CDR3 has 15 amino acids. Trimming stripped 0 bases from V and 4 bases from J, with 13 bases between. The germline CDR1 and CDR2 sequences are SGHRS and YFSETQ. CDR3 sequence reads: CASSLGGSLAETQYF. The CDR3, as DNA: TGCGCCAGCAGCTTGGGGGGGAGTCTCGCAGAGACCCAGTACTTC.

This rearrangement joins TRBV12-3 or TRBV12-4 to TRBJ2-5; TRBD1 matches 8 bases. The CDR3 has 14 amino acids. The ends lost 6 bases at V and 3 bases at J; junction bases unmatched: 6. The CDR3 protein is CASRAGQGEETQYF. As DNA, the CDR3 is TGTGCCAGCAGGGCTGGACAGGGCGAAGAGACCCAGTACTTC.

V usage is TRBV20-1 and J usage is TRBJ2-5; possible D gene TRBD2, 6 bases. CDR1 is DFQATT, CDR2 SNEGSKA, per germline (reference sequence). The length of the CDR3 is 13 residues. Between the trimmed V and J ends, which lost 6 bases and 5 bases, there was a span of 16 bases. The DNA for the CDR3 is TGCAGTGCCCACCGGGGTGGGGGGGAGACCCAGTACTTC. This encodes CSAHRGGGETQYF.

V gene TRBV7-2 combines with J gene TRBJ2-7; D is undetermined. The germline CDR1 and CDR2 sequences are SGHTA and FQGNSA. V gave up 3 bases and J gave up 4 bases, with 13 bases separating them. This CDR3 comprises 14 residues. The CDR3 sequence: CASSFGRTPYEQYF. CDR3 coding DNA: TGTGCCAGCAGCTTTGGCAGGACCCCTTACGAGCAGTACTTC. Drawing the rest from reference TRBV7-2 and TRBJ2-7, the complete variable domain is GAGVSQSPSNKVTEKGKDVELRCDPISGHTALYWYRQSLGQGLEFLIYFQGNSAPDKSGLPSDRFSAERTGGSVSTLTIQRTQQEDSAVYLCASSFGRTPYEQYFGPGTRLTVT.

The chain combines TRBV6-1 with TRBJ2-5; possible D gene TRBD1, 6 bases. The end of the DNA is better explained by TRBJ2-7, so the J call may be wrong. The CDR3 has 12 residues. Germline V CDR1 and CDR2: MNHNS, SASEGT. The CDR3 region is CASSEDRSEQYF. The CDR3 nucleotides are TGTGCCAGCAGCGAGGACAGAAGCGAGCAGTACTTC.

The gene calls are TRBV18 and TRBJ1-1, with D hard to call. This CDR3 spans 13 amino acids. Germline V gene data show CDR1 as KGHSH and CDR2 as LQKENI. The V and J ends lost 5 bases and 4 bases respectively, with 11 bases between them. In nucleotides, the CDR3 is TGTGCCAGCTCAGGGGAGTCGATCACTGAAGCTTTCTTT. Protein: CASSGESITEAFF.

V usage is TRBV4-2 and J usage is TRBJ1-1; 9 bases line up with TRBD1. J gave up 6 bases and V 1 base, and 12 bases lay outside the gene matches. The CDR3 runs to 17 residues. Looked up from germline, CDR1 is LGHNA and CDR2 is YNFKEQ. In DNA, the CDR3 is TGTGCCAGCAGCCAAGGCAGGAAGGACAGGGGTTTCGCTGAAGCTTTCTTT. It codes for CASSQGRKDRGFAEAFF.

CDR3 protein: CASSVRGLASDTQYF. CDR3 DNA: TGTGCCAGCAGCGTTAGGGGGCTAGCATCGGATACGCAGTATTTT. This chain links TRBV9 with TRBJ2-3; TRBD1 aligns across 7 bases. Looked up from germline, CDR1 is SGDLS and CDR2 is YYNGEE. Trimming cost V 2 bases and J 6 bases; bases outside gene matches: 9. The CDR3 loop spans 15 amino acids.

This chain connects TRBV6-5 to TRBJ2-5; D tentatively fits TRBD1 or TRBD2 (5 bases each). This CDR3 comprises 17 residues. Germline CDR1 MNHEY, CDR2 SVGAGI. V lost 2 bases and J 1 base, leaving 17 bases between the germline ends. The CDR3 loop reads CASSYAGPGRIQETQYF. CDR3 DNA: TGTGCCAGCAGTTACGCCGGACCGGGACGGATCCAAGAGACCCAGTACTTC.

Worth noting for this clonotype: An end of the junction does not agree with germline; a read error may underlie this. V gene TRBV7-2 combines with J gene TRBJ2-7; D uncertain. CDR1 is SGHTA, CDR2 FQGNSA, per germline. This CDR3 spans 15 amino acids. DNA of the CDR3: TGTGCCGGCAGCGAGACAAGGCCCCCTCCCTACGAGCAGTACTTC. Translation gives CAGSETRPPPYEQYF.